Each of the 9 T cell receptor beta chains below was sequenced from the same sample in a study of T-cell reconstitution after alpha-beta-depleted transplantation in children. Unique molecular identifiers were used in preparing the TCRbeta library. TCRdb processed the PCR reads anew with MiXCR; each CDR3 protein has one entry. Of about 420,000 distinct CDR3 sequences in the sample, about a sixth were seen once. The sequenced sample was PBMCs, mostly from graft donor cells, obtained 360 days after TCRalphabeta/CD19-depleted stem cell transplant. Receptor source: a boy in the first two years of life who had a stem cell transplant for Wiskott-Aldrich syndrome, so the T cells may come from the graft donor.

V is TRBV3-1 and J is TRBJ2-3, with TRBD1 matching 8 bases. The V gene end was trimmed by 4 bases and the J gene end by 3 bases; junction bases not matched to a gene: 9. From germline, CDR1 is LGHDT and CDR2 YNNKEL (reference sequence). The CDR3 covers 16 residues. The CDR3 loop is CASSLPTGAATDTQYF. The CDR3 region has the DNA TGTGCCAGCAGCCTACCGACAGGGGCCGCAACAGATACGCAGTATTTT.

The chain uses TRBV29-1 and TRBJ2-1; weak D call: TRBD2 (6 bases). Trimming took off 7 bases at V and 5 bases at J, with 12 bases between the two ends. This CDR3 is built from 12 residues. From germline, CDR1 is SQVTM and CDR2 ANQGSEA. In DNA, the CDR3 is TGCAGCGCCCGGAGGGCCAACAATGAGCAGTTCTTC. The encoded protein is CSARRANNEQFF.

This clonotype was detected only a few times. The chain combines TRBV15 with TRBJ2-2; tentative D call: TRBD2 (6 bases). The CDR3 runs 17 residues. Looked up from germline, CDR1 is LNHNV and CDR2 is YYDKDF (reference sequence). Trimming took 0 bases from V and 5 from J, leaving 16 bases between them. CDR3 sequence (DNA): TGTGCCACCAGCAGAGAACGAGGGAGGAGAGGTACCGGGGAGCTGTTTTTT. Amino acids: CATSRERGRRGTGELFF.

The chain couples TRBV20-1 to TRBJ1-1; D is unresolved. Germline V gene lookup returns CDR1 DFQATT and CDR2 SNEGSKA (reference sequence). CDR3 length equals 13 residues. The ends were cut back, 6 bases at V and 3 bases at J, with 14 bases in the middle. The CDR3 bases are TGCAGTGCGATAGGCATTAGGGACACTGAAGCTTTCTTT. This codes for CSAIGIRDTEAFF.

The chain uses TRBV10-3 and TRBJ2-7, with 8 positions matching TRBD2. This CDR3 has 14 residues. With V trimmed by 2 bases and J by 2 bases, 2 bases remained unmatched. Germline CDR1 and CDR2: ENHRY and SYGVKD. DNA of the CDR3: TGTGCCATCAGTGAGACTAGCGGTCCCTACGAGCAGTACTTC. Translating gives CAISETSGPYEQYF.

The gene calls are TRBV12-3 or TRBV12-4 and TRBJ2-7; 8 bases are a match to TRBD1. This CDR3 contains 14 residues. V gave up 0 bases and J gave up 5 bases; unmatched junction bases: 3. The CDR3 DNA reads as TGTGCCAGCAGTTTAGCCCAGGGGGCCCACGAGCAGTACTTC. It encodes CASSLAQGAHEQYF.

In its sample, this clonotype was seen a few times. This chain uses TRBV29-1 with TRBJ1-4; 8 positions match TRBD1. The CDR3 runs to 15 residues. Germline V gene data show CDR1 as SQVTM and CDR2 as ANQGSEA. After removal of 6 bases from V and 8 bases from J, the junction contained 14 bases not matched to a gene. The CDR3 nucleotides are TGCAGCGTGGAACTTCTCGGACAGGGTGGGGAAAAACTGTTTTTT. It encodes CSVELLGQGGEKLFF. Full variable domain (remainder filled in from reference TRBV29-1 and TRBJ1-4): SAVISQKPSRDICQRGTSLTIQCQVDSQVTMMFWYRQQPGQSLTLIATANQGSEATYESGFVIDKFPISRPNLTFSTLTVSNMSPEDSSIYLCSVELLGQGGEKLFFGSGTQLSVL.

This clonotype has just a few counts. CDR3 in DNA: TGCGCCAGCAGCTTGGGGACAAGGGAACAGTACTTC. It yields the protein CASSLGTREQYF. The V gene is TRBV5-1, the J gene TRBJ2-7; D is perhaps TRBD1 (5 bases). Germline V gene data show CDR1 as SGHRS and CDR2 as YFSETQ. CDR3 length equals 12 residues. V was pared by 0 bases and J by 10 bases, with 11 bases between.

In nucleotides, the CDR3 is TGCAGTGCTTTGACAGGGCCCTACGAGCAGTACTTC. Amino acids: CSALTGPYEQYF. The chain carries TRBV20-1 and TRBJ2-7; 7 nucleotides match TRBD1. The germline V gene has CDR1 DFQATT and CDR2 SNEGSKA (reference sequence). Losses at the gene ends were 5 bases for V and 2 bases for J; bases not matched to a gene: 3. The CDR3 consists of 12 residues.